One and the same sample provided the 15 T cell receptor beta chains below, sequenced in a study of cytomegalovirus exposure and HLA in healthy donors. PCR amplification relied on 60 Vbeta primers (plus 13 Jbeta primers). Assay used: immunoSEQ multiplex PCR; TCRdb lists only in-frame clones, some missing. The repertoire holds 59,000 or so clones, with less than 85% as singletons. Material: PBMCs. The receptors were gathered from a man aged 25-45 years in good health and CMV-seropositive.

This rearrangement joins TRBV10-3 to TRBJ1-2; the match to TRBD1 covers 9 bases. The V and J ends lost 7 bases and 2 bases, in that order; junction bases with no gene match: 5. CDR1 is ENHRY and CDR2 is SYGVKD in the germline V gene. The CDR3 is 14 amino acids. In DNA, the CDR3 is TGTGCCATCACCGGGACAGGGAGGAACTATGGCTACACCTTC. This translates into CAITGTGRNYGYTF.

This chain links TRBV4-2 with TRBJ1-2, with D tentatively TRBD1 (5 bases). Between the trimmed V and J ends, which lost 0 bases and 3 bases, there was a span of 14 bases. Germline CDR1 LGHNA, CDR2 YNFKEQ. The CDR3 contains 16 residues. CDR3 residues: CASSQDPGGSYYGYTF. The CDR3 bases are TGTGCCAGCAGCCAAGATCCTGGGGGGAGCTACTATGGCTACACCTTC.

The J gene is TRBJ1-2, the V gene TRBV6-1; D remains unclear. Germline V gene lookup returns CDR1 MNHNS and CDR2 SASEGT. CDR3 length: 13 residues. Trimming shortened V by 0 bases and J by 9 bases, and 11 bases separated the two germline ends. The CDR3 loop is CASSEAPGGRYTF. In DNA, the CDR3 is TGTGCCAGCAGTGAAGCGCCGGGAGGGCGCTACACCTTC.

The V and J genes are TRBV6-1 and TRBJ1-2; no definite D call. From germline, CDR1 is MNHNS and CDR2 SASEGT. CDR3 length: 13 residues. Trimming removed 3 bases at V and 4 bases at J, with 9 bases between. The CDR3 loop is CASSDTGFYGYTF. CDR3 in DNA: TGTGCCAGCAGTGATACCGGGTTCTATGGCTACACCTTC.

J is TRBJ2-1 and V is TRBV4-1, with D perhaps matching TRBD2 (5 bases). CDR1 MGHRA and CDR2 YSYEKL come from the germline V gene. V lost 6 bases and J lost 6, with 18 bases in between. This CDR3 spans 15 amino acids. The CDR3 loop reads CASRSGVDGPNEQFF. CDR3 bases: TGCGCCAGCAGATCCGGGGTGGATGGCCCCAATGAGCAGTTCTTC.

The chain uses TRBV5-6 and TRBJ1-2, with TRBD1 matching 7 bases. Per the germline V gene, CDR1 is SGHDT and CDR2 is YYEEEE. Unmatched junction bases numbered 6, after V lost 6 bases and J lost 4 bases. This CDR3 is built from 13 residues. DNA of the CDR3: TGTGCCAGCAACAGGGGTGATGTCTATGGCTACACCTTC. It yields the protein CASNRGDVYGYTF.

The chain has TRBV7-3 and TRBJ2-1, with a tentative D call TRBD2 (6 bases). The CDR3 length is 17 residues. Deletions cut 5 bases from V and 2 bases from J, with 19 bases between. Germline V lookup: CDR1 SGHTA, CDR2 FQGTGA. The CDR3 nucleotides are TGTGCCAGCAGCCCCCGGTCGAGCGGGTTAGCCTACAATGAGCAGTTCTTC. This codes for CASSPRSSGLAYNEQFF.

The chain combines TRBV6-4 with TRBJ2-1; TRBD1 is a possible D gene (5 bases). The V gene lost 3 bases and the J gene lost 3 bases, with 6 bases spanning the gap. CDR3 length: 13 amino acids. Looked up from germline, CDR1 is MRHNA and CDR2 is SNTAGT. The CDR3 coding sequence is TGTGCCAGCAGTGAAGGGGACTACAATGAGCAGTTCTTC. As protein: CASSEGDYNEQFF.

The chain combines TRBV27 with TRBJ1-4; D is possibly TRBD1 (5 bases). With 4 bases removed from V and 6 bases from J, the gap between germline ends came to 15 bases. Germline V gene sequence: CDR1 MNHEY, CDR2 SMNVEV (reference sequence). CDR3 length: 15 amino acids. The CDR3: CASSSSMGGYEKLFF. Written as DNA, the CDR3 is TGTGCCAGCAGTTCGTCAATGGGGGGTTATGAAAAACTGTTTTTT.

The rearrangement uses TRBV7-9 and TRBJ2-7; 8 positions agree with TRBD1. V was pared by 5 bases and J by 0 bases, with 3 bases of the junction left unmatched. CDR1 is SEHNR and CDR2 is FQNEAQ in the germline V gene (reference sequence). The CDR3 totals 14 residues. CDR3 sequence (DNA): TGTGCCAGCAGCCAGGGGGCGGACTCCTACGAGCAGTACTTC. Its protein product is CASSQGADSYEQYF.

V usage is TRBV9 and J usage is TRBJ2-7, with TRBD2 matching over 7 bases. This CDR3 region has 14 residues. Germline V gene lookup returns CDR1 SGDLS and CDR2 YYNGEE. V was pared by 0 bases and J by 3 bases, with 3 bases of the junction left unmatched. CDR3 amino acids: CASSVEAGSYEQYF. Here the CDR3 DNA reads TGTGCCAGCAGCGTAGAAGCGGGGAGCTACGAGCAGTACTTC.

The V and J genes are TRBV30 and TRBJ1-2; 8 positions agree with TRBD1. Losses at the gene ends were 8 bases for V and 8 bases for J; bases not matched to a gene: 13. This CDR3 comprises 13 residues. Per germline, CDR1 GTSNPN and CDR2 SVGIG (reference sequence). The CDR3 here is CAHQTGVGGGYTF. The DNA of the CDR3 is TGTGCCCACCAGACAGGGGTCGGGGGCGGCTACACCTTC. Filled out from reference TRBV30 and TRBJ1-2, the complete variable domain reads SQTIHQWPATLVQPVGSPLSLECTVEGTSNPNLYWYRQAAGRGLQLLFYSVGIGQISSEVPQNLSASRPQDRQFILSSKKLLLSDSGFYLCAHQTGVGGGYTFGSGTRLTVV.

The chain's CDR3 is CASRQEVRQGNTGELFF. The CDR3 DNA reads TGTGCCAGCAGACAAGAGGTTAGACAGGGGAACACCGGGGAGCTGTTTTTT. The chain joins TRBV7-8 to TRBJ2-2; 7 bases fit TRBD1. Germline V gene data show CDR1 as SGHVS and CDR2 as FQNEAQ. The ends lost 6 bases at V and 1 base at J; junction bases unmatched: 11. The CDR3 spans 17 residues.

The gene calls are TRBV19 and TRBJ2-7, with TRBD1 matching 9 bases. CDR3 length: 14 amino acids. The germline CDR1 and CDR2 sequences are LNHDA and SQIVND (reference sequence). Unmatched junction bases numbered 8, after V lost 7 bases and J lost 4 bases. The CDR3 sequence: CASTPGQGSYEQYF. Written as DNA, the CDR3 is TGTGCCAGTACTCCGGGACAGGGCTCGTACGAGCAGTACTTC.

The genes are TRBV11-3 and TRBJ2-3, with 9 nucleotides matching TRBD2. Per germline, CDR1 SGHNT and CDR2 YENEEA. The V segment lost 5 bases and the J segment 8 bases; nucleotides outside the gene matches: 11. This CDR3 is built from 15 residues. In DNA form, the CDR3 reads TGTGCCAGCAGCAAAGGTGGGACAGCGGGGGGTACGCAGTATTTT. It yields the protein CASSKGGTAGGTQYF.